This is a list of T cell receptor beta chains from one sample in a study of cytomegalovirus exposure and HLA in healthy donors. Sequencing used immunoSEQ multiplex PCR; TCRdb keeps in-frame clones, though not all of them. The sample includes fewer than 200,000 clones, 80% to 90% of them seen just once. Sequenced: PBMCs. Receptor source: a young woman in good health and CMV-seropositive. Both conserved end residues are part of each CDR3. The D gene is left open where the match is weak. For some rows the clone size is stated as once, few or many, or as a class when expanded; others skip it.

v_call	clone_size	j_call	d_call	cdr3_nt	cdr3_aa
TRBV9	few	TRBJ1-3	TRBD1	TGTGCCAGCAGCGTAGAGGGGGCTCGAGGAAACACCATATATTTT	CASSVEGARGNTIYF
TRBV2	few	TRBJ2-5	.	TGTGCCAGCAGGAGGGAGGGGGGGGAGACCCAGTACTTC	CASRREGGETQYF
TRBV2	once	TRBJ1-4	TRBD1	TGTGCCAGCAATGCACAGGGGGTTACTAATGAAAAACTGTTTTTT	CASNAQGVTNEKLFF
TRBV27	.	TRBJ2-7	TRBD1	TGTGCCAGCTCGACGACAGGGGGTAGGTACGAGCAGTACTTC	CASSTTGGRYEQYF
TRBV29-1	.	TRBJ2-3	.	TGCAGCGTTGTCGGGGTACCCTTCCGCACAGATACGCAGTATTTT	CSVVGVPFRTDTQYF
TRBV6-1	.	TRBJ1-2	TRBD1	TGTGCCAGCAGCTATATTCCGGGACAGCTTGGCTACACCTTC	CASSYIPGQLGYTF
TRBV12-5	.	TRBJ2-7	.	TGTGCTAGTGGTTTGGTACTCGGCGGGTACTACGAGCAGTACTTC	CASGLVLGGYYEQYF
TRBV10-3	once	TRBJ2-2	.	TGTGCCATCAGTGAGTCGGAGGGGAACACCGGGGAGCTGTTTTTT	CAISESEGNTGELFF
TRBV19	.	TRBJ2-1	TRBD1	TGTGCCAGTACCCGGGACAGGAGCTCCTACAATGAGCAGTTCTTC	CASTRDRSSYNEQFF
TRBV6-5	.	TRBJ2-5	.	TGTGCCAGCAGTTACAATCCAGGGGCCCCACGGGAGACCCAGTACTTC	CASSYNPGAPRETQYF
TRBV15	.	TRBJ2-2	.	TGTGCCACCAGCAGAGAAAGGGGCACCGGGGAGCTGTTTTTT	CATSRERGTGELFF
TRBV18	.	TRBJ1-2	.	TGTGCCAGCTCACCTCCGGGTTACGATGGCTACACCTTC	CASSPPGYDGYTF
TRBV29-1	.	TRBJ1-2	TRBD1	TGCAGCGTTGAAGATCGGGACAGGGTAGGCTACACCTTC	CSVEDRDRVGYTF
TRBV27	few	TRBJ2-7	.	TGTGCCAGCAACCTACAGGGTCCGAGAAGCGAGCAGTACTTC	CASNLQGPRSEQYF
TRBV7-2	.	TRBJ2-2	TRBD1	TGTGCCAGCAGAACCTGGGGGACAGGGAACACCGGGGAGCTGTTTTTT	CASRTWGTGNTGELFF
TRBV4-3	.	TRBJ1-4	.	TGCGCCAGCAGCCAAGGGCAGGGGTGGACTAATGAAAAACTGTTTTTT	CASSQGQGWTNEKLFF
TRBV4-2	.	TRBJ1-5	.	TGTGCCAGCAGCCAAGATATACTTGACAGCAATTTCAATCAGCCCCAGCATTTT	CASSQDILDSNFNQPQHF
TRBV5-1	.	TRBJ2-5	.	TGCGCCAGCAGCTTGGCTCTCAGGAGGTACTCTAGGACCCAGTACTTC	CASSLALRRYSRTQYF
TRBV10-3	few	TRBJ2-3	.	TGTGCCATCAGTGAGTCGACGGCCCGGGGAGATACGCAGTATTTT	CAISESTARGDTQYF
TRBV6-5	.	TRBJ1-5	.	TGTGCCAGCAGCGACAGCCCGAGAGGGCCCCAGCATTTT	CASSDSPRGPQHF
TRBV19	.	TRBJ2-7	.	TGTGCCAGTAGGGACAGAGCCTACGAGCAGTACTTC	CASRDRAYEQYF
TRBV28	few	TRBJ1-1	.	TGTGCCAGCAGCCCGAGACAGGCACCTCCGAACACTGAAGCTTTCTTT	CASSPRQAPPNTEAFF
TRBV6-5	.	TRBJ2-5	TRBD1	TGTGCCAGCAGTTACTCTCGGGGGACAGGGAATCAGCAGTACTTC	CASSYSRGTGNQQYF
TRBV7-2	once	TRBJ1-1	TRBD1	TGTGCCAGCAGCTTAGTCGGGACAGGGGGCTCCAACACTGAAGCTTTCTTT	CASSLVGTGGSNTEAFF
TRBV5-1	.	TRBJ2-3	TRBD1	TGCGCCAGCAGTTTTGGGACAGGGTTTATCACAGATACGCAGTATTTT	CASSFGTGFITDTQYF
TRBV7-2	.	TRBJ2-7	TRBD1	TGTGCCAGCAGCTCCGACAGGGGGCTCTACTACGAGCAGTACTTC	CASSSDRGLYYEQYF
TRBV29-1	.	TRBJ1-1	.	TGCAGCGTGGAGGGGTACGTCACTGAAGCTTTCTTT	CSVEGYVTEAFF
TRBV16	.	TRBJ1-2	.	TGTGCCAGCAGCCAATCTGGTCGCGGACTCCGAAAAGCTAACTATGGCTACACCTTC	CASSQSGRGLRKANYGYTF
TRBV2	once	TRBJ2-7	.	TGTGCCAGCAGTGTGGGTGGGGCTCCGGGCGAGCAGTACTTC	CASSVGGAPGEQYF
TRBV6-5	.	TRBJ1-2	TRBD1	TGTGCCAGCAGTGGAGACAGGGACTATGGCTACACCTTC	CASSGDRDYGYTF
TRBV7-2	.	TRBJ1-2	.	TGTGCCAGCAGCCTGGGGGGGACTAACTATGGCTACACCTTC	CASSLGGTNYGYTF
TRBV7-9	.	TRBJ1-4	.	TGTGCCAGCAGCTTAATCATATGGCCTAATGAAAAACTGTTTTTT	CASSLIIWPNEKLFF
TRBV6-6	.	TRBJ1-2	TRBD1	TGTGCCAGCAGTTACACGAATCGCAGGGGGCTCTATGGCTACACCTTC	CASSYTNRRGLYGYTF
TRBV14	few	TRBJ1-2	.	TGTGCCAGCAGTCCCGGGAGGTATGGCTACACCTTC	CASSPGRYGYTF
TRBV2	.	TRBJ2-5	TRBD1	TGTGCCAGCACGGGGACAGGTCAAGAGACCCAGTACTTC	CASTGTGQETQYF
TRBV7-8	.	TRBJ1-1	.	TGTGCCAGCAGCTTAGTATGGCAGGGGCACTCGAACACTGAAGCTTTCTTT	CASSLVWQGHSNTEAFF
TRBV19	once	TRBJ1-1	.	TGTGCCAGTAGGGCCAGGGCGAACACTGAAGCTTTCTTT	CASRARANTEAFF
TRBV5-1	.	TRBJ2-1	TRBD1	TGCGCCAGCAACCCGCAGGGGGCCTACAATGAGCAGTTCTTC	CASNPQGAYNEQFF
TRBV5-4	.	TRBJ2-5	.	TGTGCCAGCAGCTTGGAGGGACTTACAATAGAGACCCAGTACTTC	CASSLEGLTIETQYF
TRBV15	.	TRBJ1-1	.	TGTGCCACCACTGCCGGGGGGGCCATGAACACTGAAGCTTTCTTT	CATTAGGAMNTEAFF
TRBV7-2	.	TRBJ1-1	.	TGTGCCAGCAGCTTATTAGGGAGCACTGAAGCTTTCTTT	CASSLLGSTEAFF